Shown below are 23 T cell receptor beta chains from a single sample sequenced in a study of beta chain features in type 1 diabetes. Sequencing targeted expressed TCRB transcripts, as all isolated RNA had been reverse transcribed. Some clones are missing from TCRdb's copy, which holds only in-frame ones; the method was immunoSEQ multiplex PCR. The sample has over 700,000 clones, 17% seen once. Material: naive CD4+ T cells from blood. Receptors were obtained from a woman aged 18-35 years in good health.

This clone was detected only a few times. The chain recombines TRBV7-8 with TRBJ2-7; 12 bases align to TRBD2. V gave up 5 bases and J gave up 4 bases; unmatched junction bases: 3. The CDR3 sequence is 14 residues long. In germline, CDR1 is SGHVS, CDR2 FQNEAQ. The CDR3, as DNA: TGTGCCAGCAGCGGAACTAGCGGGAGGTACGAGCAGTACTTC. It yields the protein CASSGTSGRYEQYF. Using reference TRBV7-8 and TRBJ2-7 for the parts outside the CDR3, the full variable domain is GAGVSQSPRYKVAKRGQDVALRCDPISGHVSLFWYQQALGQGPEFLTYFQNEAQLDKSGLPSDRFFAERPEGSVSTLKIQRTQQEDSAVYLCASSGTSGRYEQYFGPGTRLTVT.

This clone was found a few times. The rearrangement joins TRBV7-2 to TRBJ1-1; D perhaps matches TRBD1 (6 bases). There are 13 residues in the CDR3. The germline gives CDR1 SGHTA, CDR2 FQGNSA. The V and J ends lost 1 base and 11 bases respectively, with 14 bases between them. The CDR3 spells CASSLEAGVRAFF. The CDR3 DNA reads as TGTGCCAGCAGCTTAGAGGCAGGGGTAAGGGCTTTCTTT.

In its sample, this clone was seen a few times. The chain is built from TRBV29-1 and TRBJ1-1; no definite D call. Trimming shortened V by 7 bases and J by 1 base, and 13 bases separated the two germline ends. This CDR3 contains 13 residues. CDR1 SQVTM and CDR2 ANQGSEA come from the germline V gene. CDR3 bases: TGCAGCGCCCGTGCTTGGGGGAACACTGAAGCTTTCTTT. As protein: CSARAWGNTEAFF.

This clone was seen repeatedly, ten times or more. CDR3 sequence (DNA): TGTGCCAGCAGCTTCCCAGCGGGAGGGGACATTCAGTACTTC. Translated: CASSFPAGGDIQYF. This chain uses TRBV11-1 with TRBJ2-4, with 10 bases lining up with TRBD2. Losses at the gene ends were 3 bases for V and 8 bases for J; bases not matched to a gene: 4. The germline gives CDR1 SGHAT, CDR2 FQDESV (reference sequence). The CDR3 runs 14 residues.

This clone was found a few times. The V and J genes are TRBV19 and TRBJ1-1, with 7 bases lining up with TRBD1. CDR3 length: 16 amino acids. V lost 7 bases to trimming and J lost 11 bases; unmatched junction nucleotides: 22. Looked up from germline, CDR1 is LNHDA and CDR2 is SQIVND (reference sequence). CDR3 sequence: CASISRSGGGLNSAFF. CDR3 sequence (DNA): TGTGCCAGTATTTCCCGGTCAGGAGGGGGCTTGAATTCTGCTTTCTTT.

This clone has only a few counts. The chain has TRBV9 and TRBJ2-1, with D perhaps TRBD1 (6 bases). CDR3 length: 13 residues. Germline V gene lookup returns CDR1 SGDLS and CDR2 YYNGEE. V was trimmed by 1 base and J by 7 bases, leaving 9 bases between them. CDR3 nucleotide sequence: TGTGCCAGCAGCGTACCAGGGGAGAATGAGCAGTTCTTC. This encodes CASSVPGENEQFF.

This clone was observed a handful of times. V is TRBV7-2 and J is TRBJ2-1; D could derive from TRBD1 or TRBD2 (5 bases each). The V end lost 4 bases, the J end lost 10 bases, and 11 bases lay between the germline ends. Germline loops: CDR1 SGHTA, CDR2 FQGNSA. CDR3 length: 12 residues. The CDR3, as DNA: TGTGCCAGCAGCTGGGGGTTAGGCGAGCAGTTCTTC. Protein sequence: CASSWGLGEQFF.

The chain combines TRBV28 with TRBJ2-1; TRBD2 agrees at 14 bases. The CDR3 contains 15 residues. V trimming: 5 bases; J trimming: 8 bases; junction bases outside the gene matches: 5. Germline CDR1 reads MDHEN; CDR2 reads SYDVKM. The CDR3 reads CASSPGLAGVHEQFF. The CDR3 DNA is TGTGCCAGCAGTCCGGGACTAGCGGGAGTTCATGAGCAGTTCTTC.

This chain's CDR3 is CASSQDWGTGQEQFF. CDR3 in DNA: TGTGCCAGCAGCCAAGATTGGGGGACAGGGCAAGAGCAGTTCTTC. V usage is TRBV14 and J usage is TRBJ2-1, with 9 nucleotides matching TRBD1. CDR1 is SGHDN and CDR2 is FVKESK in the germline V gene. V dropped 0 bases and J dropped 10; count of bases not matched to a gene: 7. The CDR3 consists of 15 residues.

This clone has only a few counts. The chain couples TRBV11-2 to TRBJ2-5; D call uncertain. Germline V gives CDR1 SGHAT, CDR2 FQNNGV. The V end lost 6 bases, the J end lost 2 bases, and 13 bases lay between the germline ends. CDR3 length: 14 residues. This CDR3 is CASSYPYVQETQYF. CDR3 coding DNA: TGTGCCAGCAGTTACCCCTACGTACAAGAGACCCAGTACTTC.

This clone appeared a few times. This chain joins TRBV27 and TRBJ2-1, with TRBD1 matching 7 bases. The CDR3 runs to 15 residues. The V segment lost 2 bases and the J segment 4 bases; nucleotides outside the gene matches: 5. CDR1 and CDR2 (germline): MNHEY, SMNVEV (reference sequence). CDR3 sequence (DNA): TGTGCCAGCAGTTTAAACAGGGGTACATACAATGAGCAGTTCTTC. Encoded protein: CASSLNRGTYNEQFF.

In its sample, this clone was seen a few times. At one end, the junction sequence differs from germline, possibly due to a read error. The genes are TRBV5-1 and TRBJ2-7; D is ambiguous. Germline V gene lookup returns CDR1 SGHRS and CDR2 YFSETQ. The CDR3 runs to 13 residues. CDR3 sequence: CAVRLAGSNEQYF. DNA for the CDR3: TGCGCCGTGCGCCTCGCAGGCTCCAACGAGCAGTACTTC.

The chain recombines TRBV29-1 with TRBJ1-2, with 8 positions matching TRBD1. The ends lost 4 bases at V and 2 bases at J; junction bases unmatched: 9. The CDR3 extends over 15 amino acids. Per germline, CDR1 SQVTM and CDR2 ANQGSEA. The CDR3 here is CSVGAGTGLNYGYTF. The CDR3 coding sequence is TGCAGCGTTGGGGCTGGGACAGGTTTAAACTATGGCTACACCTTC. Combining the CDR3 with reference TRBV29-1 and TRBJ1-2 gives the whole variable domain SAVISQKPSRDICQRGTSLTIQCQVDSQVTMMFWYRQQPGQSLTLIATANQGSEATYESGFVIDKFPISRPNLTFSTLTVSNMSPEDSSIYLCSVGAGTGLNYGYTFGSGTRLTVV.

This clone came up a few times. The chain carries TRBV10-2 and TRBJ1-5; D gene uncertain. Trimming took 6 bases from V and 2 from J, leaving 8 bases between them. The CDR3 sequence is 13 residues long. CDR1 and CDR2 from the germline V gene are WSHSY and SAAADI. The DNA of the CDR3 is TGCGCCAGCAGGGTATCTGGCAATCAGCCCCAGCATTTT. Translating it yields CASRVSGNQPQHF.

The chain employs TRBV5-1 and TRBJ2-5; unclear D gene. Between the trimmed V and J ends, which lost 0 bases and 1 base, there was a span of 13 bases. The CDR3 is 16 amino acids. Looked up from germline, CDR1 is SGHRS and CDR2 is YFSETQ. CDR3 bases: TGCGCCAGCAGCTTGGGAGCGCGGCCGTCCCAAGAGACCCAGTACTTC. Protein: CASSLGARPSQETQYF.

This rearrangement joins TRBV28 to TRBJ1-1; no definite D call. The CDR3 spans 12 residues. Trimming pared 8 bases from V and 7 bases from J, leaving 14 bases between. Germline-derived CDR1 and CDR2 are MDHEN and SYDVKM. CDR3 sequence: CASSRYGNEAFF. DNA for the CDR3: TGTGCCAGCTCAAGGTACGGAAATGAAGCTTTCTTT.

The chain is built from TRBV18 and TRBJ2-2; D is uncertain. CDR3 length equals 14 residues. Germline loops: CDR1 KGHSH, CDR2 LQKENI. The germline V and J ends were trimmed by 2 bases and 7 bases, with 11 bases remaining between them. DNA for the CDR3: TGTGCCAGCTCACCATTAAGGATGGACGGGGAGCTGTTTTTT. Protein sequence: CASSPLRMDGELFF.

The rearrangement links TRBV7-2 to TRBJ2-5; no reliable D call. The CDR3 contains 13 residues. The V gene's germline CDR1 is SGHTA and CDR2 FQGNSA. With 5 bases removed from V and 4 bases from J, the gap between germline ends came to 11 bases. Here the CDR3 DNA reads TGTGCCAGCAGCCCCCAATCGGGAGAGACCCAGTACTTC. Translated, it gives CASSPQSGETQYF.

In its sample, this clone was seen a few times. V usage is TRBV7-2 and J usage is TRBJ2-7; D is perhaps TRBD2 (6 bases). Germline loops: CDR1 SGHTA, CDR2 FQGNSA. CDR3 length equals 16 residues. Trimming took 3 bases from V and 6 from J, leaving 21 bases between them. The chain's CDR3 is CASSFGEANLRGEQYF. CDR3 DNA sequence: TGTGCCAGCAGCTTTGGGGAGGCCAACCTCCGTGGCGAGCAGTACTTC.

V usage is TRBV5-1 and J usage is TRBJ1-1; 8 bases map to TRBD1. CDR3 length: 15 residues. J lost 1 base, V lost 4 bases, and 6 bases had no gene match. Germline CDR1 SGHRS, CDR2 YFSETQ. The CDR3 nucleotides are TGCGCCAGCAGCCCCGGACAGGGTAAGAACACTGAAGCTTTCTTT. This sequence encodes CASSPGQGKNTEAFF.

Only a few counts were recorded for this clone. J is TRBJ1-2 and V is TRBV11-2; D call uncertain. Germline loops: CDR1 SGHAT, CDR2 FQNNGV. V lost 2 bases and J lost 5, with 18 bases in between. The CDR3 totals 16 residues. The CDR3 coding sequence is TGTGCCAGCAGCTTACTCTTAAGGCGGGGATTTTATGGCTACACCTTC. Translated, it gives CASSLLLRRGFYGYTF.

A few counts support this clone. The chain joins TRBV27 to TRBJ2-7; D uncertain. Deletions cut 3 bases from V and 1 base from J, with 13 bases between. In germline, CDR1 is MNHEY, CDR2 SMNVEV (reference sequence). The CDR3 is 15 residues long. CDR3 bases: TGTGCCAGCAGTTTTCGGTCTAGTACGTCCTACGAGCAGTACTTC. The encoded protein is CASSFRSSTSYEQYF.

CDR3 sequence reads: CASSSPGTGVYEQYF. CDR3 nucleotides: TGTGCCAGCAGTTCCCCCGGGACAGGGGTTTACGAGCAGTACTTC. The chain links TRBV28 to TRBJ2-7; the match to TRBD1 covers 10 bases. V was pared by 4 bases and J by 4 bases, with 7 bases of the junction left unmatched. Per the germline V gene, CDR1 is MDHEN and CDR2 is SYDVKM. The CDR3 length is 15 residues.